This is a list of T cell receptor beta chains from one sample in a study of memory CD8 T cells in hepatitis C reinfection. TCRdb keeps only in-frame clones here, not all; method: immunoSEQ multiplex PCR. The table records more than 45,000 clones, 89% of them present only once. Sequencing used naive CD8+ T cells sorted from blood. Receptors were obtained from a man aged 18-30 years with hepatitis C virus infection. Both conserved end residues are part of each CDR3. Each record gives: clone size, V gene, D gene, J gene, CDR3 DNA, CDR3 protein. The D gene is left open where the match is weak. The size of a clone is reported for some rows only, either as once, few or many, or as a class for expanded clones.

-	TRBV5-6	-	TRBJ1-4	TGTGCCAGCAGCTTGAGGGGGGGGGCGTTTAATGAAAAACTGTTTTTT	CASSLRGGAFNEKLFF
once	TRBV6-5	-	TRBJ1-1	TGTGTCAGCAGTCACTCTCGGGACTTCGGCACTGAAGCTTTCTTT	CVSSHSRDFGTEAFF
-	TRBV19	-	TRBJ2-7	TGTGCCAGTAGTCCCGGGTCAATCTACGAGCAGTACTTC	CASSPGSIYEQYF
few	TRBV6-1	-	TRBJ1-1	TGTGCCAGCAGTGCCCTAGAGGGCAGCACTGAAGCTTTCTTT	CASSALEGSTEAFF
-	TRBV28	-	TRBJ1-2	TGTGCCAGCAGTTTAGAGGCGGAAGCTAACTATGGCTACACCTTC	CASSLEAEANYGYTF
-	TRBV5-6	TRBD2	TRBJ2-3	TGTGCCAGCAGCCTAGGACTAGCGGGGTTTACAGATACGCAGTATTTT	CASSLGLAGFTDTQYF
-	TRBV9	TRBD1	TRBJ1-5	TGTGCCAGCAGCGCCAGTGGGACAGGGGGTGATCCCCAGCATTTT	CASSASGTGGDPQHF
-	TRBV28	-	TRBJ2-1	TGTGCCAGCAGTTTTGATGGGAGCGGGCCGAGCTCCTACAATGAGCAGTTCTTC	CASSFDGSGPSSYNEQFF
-	TRBV11-2	TRBD2	TRBJ2-1	TGTGCCAGCAGCTTAGTAGCGGGAGTGGGCAATGAGCAGTTCTTC	CASSLVAGVGNEQFF
-	TRBV11-2	TRBD2	TRBJ2-2	TGTGCCACCGCAGGCGGGGGGGGCTTCACCGGGGAGCTGTTTTTT	CATAGGGGFTGELFF
few	TRBV5-1	-	TRBJ1-1	TGCGCCAGCAGCTTGAATATGAACACTGAAGCTTTCTTT	CASSLNMNTEAFF
-	TRBV7-7	TRBD1	TRBJ2-7	TGTGCTAGCAGCCCGGGACAGGGGGCCAACGAGCAGTACTTC	CASSPGQGANEQYF
few	TRBV2	-	TRBJ2-3	TGTGCCAGCAGATCTCTCAGGGTGGGGACTGATACGCAGTATTTT	CASRSLRVGTDTQYF
once	TRBV10-3	-	TRBJ2-5	TGTGCCATCAGTGAGGGTCTAGCGACGGAGACCCAGTACTTC	CAISEGLATETQYF
-	TRBV11-3	TRBD1	TRBJ2-6	TGTGCCAGCAGCCCGCGACAGGGGGCAGACTCTGGGGCCAACGTCCTGACTTTC	CASSPRQGADSGANVLTF